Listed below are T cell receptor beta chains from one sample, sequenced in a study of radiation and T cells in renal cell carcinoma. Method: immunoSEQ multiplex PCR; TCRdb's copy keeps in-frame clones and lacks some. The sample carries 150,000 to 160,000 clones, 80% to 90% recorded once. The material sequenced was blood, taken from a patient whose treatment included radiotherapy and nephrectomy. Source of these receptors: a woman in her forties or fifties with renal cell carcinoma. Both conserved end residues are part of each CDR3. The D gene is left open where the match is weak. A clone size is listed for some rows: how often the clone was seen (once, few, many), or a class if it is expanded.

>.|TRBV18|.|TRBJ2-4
CASSPSERTGRYF
TGTGCCAGCTCACCATCCGAGAGAACAGGGAGGTACTTC
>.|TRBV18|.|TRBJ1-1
CASSPSHKNTEAFF
TGTGCCAGCTCACCTAGCCATAAGAACACTGAAGCTTTCTTT
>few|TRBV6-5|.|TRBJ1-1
CASSRGAMGTEAFF
TGTGCCAGCAGCCGAGGGGCGATGGGCACTGAAGCTTTCTTT
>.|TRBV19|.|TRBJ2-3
CASSIRGRTDTQYF
TGTGCCAGTAGTATCAGGGGACGCACAGATACGCAGTATTTT
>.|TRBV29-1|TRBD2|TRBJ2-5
CSAATSGVPQETQYF
TGCAGCGCCGCTACTAGCGGGGTGCCTCAAGAGACCCAGTACTTC
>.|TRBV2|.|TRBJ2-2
CASTGARSGELFF
TGTGCCAGCACGGGGGCAAGGTCCGGGGAGCTGTTTTTT
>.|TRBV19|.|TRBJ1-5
CASTYEHRGNQPQHF
TGTGCCAGTACGTACGAGCACAGGGGCAATCAGCCCCAGCATTTT
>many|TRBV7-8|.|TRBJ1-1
CASSLDNLRPEAFF
TGTGCCAGCAGCTTGGACAATTTGAGGCCTGAAGCTTTCTTT
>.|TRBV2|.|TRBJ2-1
CASSRRPGTDVSYNEQFF
TGTGCCAGCAGTAGACGACCCGGGACGGACGTTAGCTACAATGAGCAGTTCTTC
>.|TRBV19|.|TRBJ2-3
CASSRTGASKYF
TGTGCCAGTAGTAGAACGGGAGCTAGCAAGTATTTT
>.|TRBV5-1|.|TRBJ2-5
CASSLVLASETQYF
TGCGCCAGCAGCTTGGTGCTAGCTTCCGAGACCCAGTACTTC
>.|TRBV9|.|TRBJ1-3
CASSQDGHSGNTIYF
TGTGCCAGCAGCCAGGACGGGCACTCTGGAAACACCATATATTTT
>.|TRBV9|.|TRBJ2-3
CASSVGTSSTDTQYF
TGTGCCAGCAGCGTGGGGACATCTAGCACAGATACGCAGTATTTT
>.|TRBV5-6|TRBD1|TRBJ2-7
CASSLGQGASYEQYF
TGTGCCAGCAGCTTGGGACAGGGGGCTTCCTACGAGCAGTACTTC
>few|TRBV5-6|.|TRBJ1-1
CASSLDPNTEAFF
TGTGCCAGCAGCTTGGATCCGAACACTGAAGCTTTCTTT
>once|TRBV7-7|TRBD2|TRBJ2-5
CASGPNGGAEETQYF
TGTGCTAGCGGCCCAAACGGGGGGGCTGAAGAGACCCAGTACTTC
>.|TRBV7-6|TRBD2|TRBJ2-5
CASSGSSGGAWETQYF
TGTGCCAGCAGCGGCTCTAGCGGGGGGGCCTGGGAGACCCAGTACTTC
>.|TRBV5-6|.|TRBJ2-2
CASSPRTGELFF
TGTGCCAGCAGCCCCCGGACCGGGGAGCTGTTTTTT
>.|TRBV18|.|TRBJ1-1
CASLSAGGTWVSTEAFF
TGTGCCAGCTTATCCGCCGGGGGCACTTGGGTGAGCACTGAAGCTTTCTTT
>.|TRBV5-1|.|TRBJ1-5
CASSLGTDQPQHF
TGCGCCAGCAGCTTGGGCACCGATCAGCCCCAGCATTTT
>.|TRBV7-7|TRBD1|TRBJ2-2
CASSLDRVTGELFF
TGTGCTAGCAGCTTAGACAGGGTGACCGGGGAGCTGTTTTTT
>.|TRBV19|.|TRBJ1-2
CASSISGAGVGYGYTF
TGTGCCAGTAGTATTTCCGGGGCTGGCGTCGGCTATGGCTACACCTTC